A selection of T cell receptor beta chains follows, all from one sample in a study of blood T cell repertoires in COVID-19. Measured with immunoSEQ multiplex PCR; TCRdb has only the in-frame clones, and not every one. The data show 70,000 to 90,000 clones, roughly 78% seen once. The sample comprised peripheral blood. Receptor source: an elderly woman with acute or convalescent COVID-19. CDR3s include the opening cysteine and the closing phenylalanine or tryptophan. Each record gives: J gene, V gene, CDR3 protein.

j_gene: TRBJ1-1
v_gene: TRBV12-3/TRBV12-4
CDR3aa: CASRPVGGTEAFF

j_gene: TRBJ2-5
v_gene: TRBV3-1/TRBV3-2
CDR3aa: CASSRTNYQETQYF

j_gene: TRBJ2-2
v_gene: TRBV18
CDR3aa: CASSAGGNTGELFF

j_gene: TRBJ2-3
v_gene: TRBV3-1/TRBV3-2
CDR3aa: CASGWSSTDTQYF

j_gene: TRBJ2-4
v_gene: TRBV27
CDR3aa: CASSLDRGYIQYF

j_gene: TRBJ1-2
v_gene: TRBV24-1
CDR3aa: CATSDSRQGSGYGYTF

j_gene: TRBJ2-6
v_gene: TRBV6-1
CDR3aa: CASSEWEGDGANVLTF

j_gene: TRBJ1-4
v_gene: TRBV7-8
CDR3aa: CASSLDRVRANEKLFF

j_gene: TRBJ1-1
v_gene: TRBV28
CDR3aa: CASKDRMNTEAFF

j_gene: TRBJ2-5
v_gene: TRBV29-1
CDR3aa: CSAPLYAGQETQYF

j_gene: TRBJ1-6
v_gene: TRBV20-1
CDR3aa: CSASATGGNQSPLHF

j_gene: TRBJ2-5
v_gene: TRBV21-1
CDR3aa: CASSKGAWPSGQETQYF

j_gene: TRBJ2-7
v_gene: TRBV28
CDR3aa: CASKVPAPYEQYF

j_gene: TRBJ1-6
v_gene: TRBV19
CDR3aa: CATRDNQRVRSPLHF

j_gene: TRBJ1-1
v_gene: TRBV6-5
CDR3aa: CASPYRGGTEAFF

j_gene: TRBJ1-5
v_gene: TRBV4-1
CDR3aa: CASSRRDRGQAQPQHF

j_gene: TRBJ1-2
v_gene: TRBV5-6
CDR3aa: CASSLLRGGYTF

j_gene: TRBJ1-3
v_gene: TRBV6-6
CDR3aa: CASSYPPGVSGNTIYF

j_gene: TRBJ1-5
v_gene: TRBV12-3/TRBV12-4
CDR3aa: CASSQGWNQPQHF

j_gene: TRBJ1-6
v_gene: TRBV19
CDR3aa: CASSRDSNSPLHF

j_gene: TRBJ2-7
v_gene: TRBV5-1
CDR3aa: CASSPGQGGPYEQYF

j_gene: TRBJ2-7
v_gene: TRBV11-3
CDR3aa: CASSLGGSGRAEQYF

j_gene: TRBJ1-2
v_gene: TRBV21-1
CDR3aa: CASSKESCRYGYTF

j_gene: TRBJ1-6
v_gene: TRBV5-1
CDR3aa: CASSLGQGSNSPLHF

j_gene: TRBJ2-5
v_gene: TRBV11-2
CDR3aa: CASTLSGKETQYF

j_gene: TRBJ2-5
v_gene: TRBV2
CDR3aa: CASSIEKLAGVQETQYF

j_gene: TRBJ2-4
v_gene: TRBV6-5
CDR3aa: CASSPRAGKNIQYF

j_gene: TRBJ2-1
v_gene: TRBV3-1/TRBV3-2
CDR3aa: CASSPSPYNEQFF

j_gene: TRBJ2-4
v_gene: TRBV2
CDR3aa: CASMRPPKNIQYF

j_gene: TRBJ2-7
v_gene: TRBV5-6
CDR3aa: CASSPGGRLTYEQYF

j_gene: TRBJ2-7
v_gene: TRBV28
CDR3aa: CASSGQVPYEQYF

j_gene: TRBJ1-4
v_gene: TRBV10-2
CDR3aa: CASSGIDRDSEKLFF

j_gene: TRBJ2-7
v_gene: TRBV11-2
CDR3aa: CASSSRTSTYEQYF

j_gene: TRBJ2-5
v_gene: TRBV5-4
CDR3aa: CASSSPAEGRTQYF

j_gene: TRBJ2-7
v_gene: TRBV11-3
CDR3aa: CASSLAEQGNGEQYF

j_gene: TRBJ1-1
v_gene: TRBV7-8
CDR3aa: CASSPGTEVTEAFF

j_gene: TRBJ2-1
v_gene: TRBV5-1
CDR3aa: CASHYGTSYNEQFF

j_gene: TRBJ2-7
v_gene: TRBV5-6
CDR3aa: CASSLQGGNSYEQYF

j_gene: TRBJ1-1
v_gene: TRBV27
CDR3aa: CASSLLANTEAFF

j_gene: TRBJ2-7
v_gene: TRBV14
CDR3aa: CASSQFFGLYEQYF

j_gene: TRBJ1-5
v_gene: TRBV6-5
CDR3aa: CASSYTLGVGQPQHF

j_gene: TRBJ1-4
v_gene: TRBV5-1
CDR3aa: CASSRGTPGDEKLFF

j_gene: TRBJ2-3
v_gene: TRBV9
CDR3aa: CASSSLSGGTSNTQYF

j_gene: TRBJ1-1
v_gene: TRBV5-1
CDR3aa: CASSRDTNTEAFF

j_gene: TRBJ2-2
v_gene: TRBV11-1
CDR3aa: CASSLARATGELFF

j_gene: TRBJ1-2
v_gene: TRBV3-1/TRBV3-2
CDR3aa: CASSPRTGDRYGYTF

j_gene: TRBJ1-3
v_gene: TRBV25-1
CDR3aa: CASREQGIAGNTIYF

j_gene: TRBJ2-1
v_gene: TRBV5-1
CDR3aa: CASRSDINEDEQFF

j_gene: TRBJ1-2
v_gene: TRBV6-5
CDR3aa: CASTQRRDYGYTF

j_gene: TRBJ2-5
v_gene: TRBV12-3/TRBV12-4
CDR3aa: CASSRSGETQYF

j_gene: TRBJ2-7
v_gene: TRBV5-1
CDR3aa: CASSGTSGAAHEQYF

j_gene: TRBJ2-3
v_gene: TRBV4-2
CDR3aa: CASSPSPTSISTDTQYF

j_gene: TRBJ2-6
v_gene: TRBV3-1/TRBV3-2
CDR3aa: CASSPTPGAGANVLTF

j_gene: TRBJ2-2
v_gene: TRBV25-1
CDR3aa: CASSGSGTNTGELFF

j_gene: TRBJ2-7
v_gene: TRBV19
CDR3aa: CASSIHGDEQYF

j_gene: TRBJ2-7
v_gene: TRBV5-6
CDR3aa: CASSLGTGYEQYF

j_gene: TRBJ1-1
v_gene: TRBV28
CDR3aa: CASSLLGGAPMNTEAFF